The entry below gives a single T cell receptor beta chain sequence along with its context. Its antigen is unidentified. The sample holds other DNA sequences that translate to the same CDR3. These data are taken from a study of beta chain features in type 1 diabetes. Study-level points and caveats: TCRB rearrangement may or may not be influenced by HLA type; here this remained unresolved. In all four CD4+ subsets, TCRB CDR3 length was significantly, moderately reduced in type 1 diabetes. Diminished insertions and augmented deletions at VDJ junctions characterized type 1 diabetes patients.

Reverse transcription of all isolated RNA meant that expressed TCRB transcripts were sequenced. Some 3.3 million reads was the average for naive, central memory and regulatory T cell samples. Clones were read by immunoSEQ multiplex PCR, and TCRdb kept only the in-frame ones, dropping some. The sample has over 300,000 clones; about a tenth are singletons. Donors contributed one heparinised blood draw apiece, averaging roughly 0.12 L. The CDR3 extends over 13 amino acids. Germline V gives CDR1 SGHAT, CDR2 FQNNGV. The V end was cut by 1 base, the J end by 1 base, with 4 bases between. The sequence derives from a man in his thirties or forties with type 1 diabetes. Sequenced: central memory CD4+ T cells from blood. The genes are TRBV11-2 and TRBJ2-5; D remains unclear. The CDR3 sequence: CASSLAIQETQYF. CDR3 nucleotide sequence: TGTGCCAGCAGCTTAGCTATCCAAGAGACCCAGTACTTC. The full variable domain, its missing parts supplied by reference TRBV11-2 and TRBJ2-5, is EAGVAQSPRYKIIEKRQSVAFWCNPISGHATLYWYQQILGQGPKLLIQFQNNGVVDDSQLPKDRFSAERLKGVDSTLKIQPAKLEDSAVYLCASSLAIQETQYFGPGTRLLVL.